The T cell receptor beta chain described here comes from a study of shared clonotypes between healthy human individuals. There are 16 residues in the CDR3. Germline V gene lookup returns CDR1 SGDLS and CDR2 YYNGEE. The V segment lost 2 bases and the J segment 5 bases; nucleotides outside the gene matches: 7. Method: immunoSEQ multiplex PCR; TCRdb's copy keeps in-frame clones and lacks some. This table has about 2 million clones, roughly 95% appearing once. Subsets obtained from CD4+ cells comprised CD45RA+ naive and CD45RA-negative memory cells. The sequenced material came from naive CD4+ T cells sorted from blood. The subset was: CD45RA+ positively selected. The chain carries TRBV9 and TRBJ2-1, with 10 bases aligning to TRBD2. This receptor was taken from a man younger than 35 in good health. DNA of the CDR3: TGTGCCAGCAGCGTCCTCGCTAGCGGGGGTCACAATGAGCAGTTCTTC. Protein sequence: CASSVLASGGHNEQFF.